The clone carrying this T cell receptor (delta chain) occurred a few times. A far larger clone differs by one base, so this is likely a read error. The sample carries other DNA sequences with the same CDR3. This sample is part of a study of gamma-delta T cells after stem cell transplantation. There are 18 residues in the CDR3. The ends were cut back, 2 bases at V and 0 bases at J, with 19 bases in the middle. Germline CDR1 and CDR2: TSWWSYY and QGS. TCRdb re-called the RT-PCR reads using CATT. The sample holds roughly 1,200 delta-chain clones, less than 3% seen once. The J gene is TRDJ1, the V gene TRDV1, with D perhaps matching TRDD3 (6 bases). The receptor's source is a human donor. It is not recorded whose cells these are; they may come from a transplant donor. The specimen was gamma-delta T cells. Here the CDR3 reads CALGEEWGFRMYTDKLIF. CDR3 DNA sequence: TGTGCTCTTGGGGAAGAGTGGGGGTTTCGAATGTACACCGATAAACTCATCTTT.